This TCR beta chain was recovered during a study of neurological immune-mediated disorders. General study points: None of the CDR3 amino acid sequences in expanded clones turned up in more than one subject, which points to private repertoires in all groups.

Every sequencing run generated in excess of 180 million TCR-beta sequences. These sequences covered 15-18 subjects. TCRdb reprocessed the 5' RACE reads with MiXCR, giving one entry per CDR3 protein. The sample shows over 20,000 distinct CDR3 sequences, about 9.4% of them seen only once. Germline values: CDR1 SGHKS, CDR2 YYEKEE (reference sequence). The ends lost 5 bases at V and 6 bases at J; junction bases unmatched: 4. This CDR3 is built from 13 residues. This clonotype has ten or more counts. The antigen remains unidentified. The sequence came from a woman aged 60-70 years with HTLV-1-associated myelopathy (HAM/TSP). Sequencing used PBMCs. This rearrangement joins TRBV5-5 to TRBJ1-5; 8 bases align to TRBD1. CDR3 sequence reads: CASRQGEGQPQHF. The CDR3 nucleotides read TGTGCCAGCAGACAGGGGGAAGGTCAGCCCCAGCATTTT. The whole variable domain, remainder taken from reference TRBV5-5 and TRBJ1-5, is DAGVTQSPTHLIKTRGQQVTLRCSPISGHKSVSWYQQVLGQGPQFIFQYYEKEERGRGNFPDRFSARQFPNYSSELNVNALLLGDSALYLCASRQGEGQPQHFGDGTRLSIL.